Presented here are 16 T cell receptor beta chains from one specimen sequenced in a study of CD8+CD57+ T cells in acquired aplastic anemia. The template for TCR beta VDJ and CDR3 sequence profiling was genomic DNA. A single record per CDR3 protein comes from TCRdb applying MiXCR to the reads. Among some 92,000 distinct CDR3 sequences listed, roughly two thirds were seen once. Patients who underwent sequencing had shown CD8+CD57+ cell expansion by flow cytometry. Sequenced input: sorted CD4+, CD8+, or CD8+CD57+ T cells (not recorded which) from PBMCs. The origin of the receptors is a human donor with aplastic anemia.

This clonotype turned up a few times. The chain carries TRBV2 and TRBJ2-2, with 7 bases matching TRBD1. The germline V gene has CDR1 SNHLY and CDR2 FYNNEI. The CDR3 spans 14 residues. V gave up 6 bases and J gave up 2 bases; unmatched junction bases: 3. CDR3 loop: CASRRGPNTGELFF. The CDR3, as DNA: TGTGCCAGCAGAAGGGGGCCCAACACCGGGGAGCTGTTTTTT.

The CDR3 nucleotides are TGTGCCACCAGTGACTGGACAGTAAACTATGGCTACACCTTC. It is translated as CATSDWTVNYGYTF. The chain uses TRBV24-1 and TRBJ1-2; D may be TRBD1 (6 bases). Trimming took off 4 bases at V and 2 bases at J, with 10 bases between the two ends. CDR1 KGHDR and CDR2 SFDVKD come from the germline V gene. The CDR3 extends over 14 amino acids.

The chain recombines TRBV11-2 with TRBJ2-2; D ambiguous. Germline V gives CDR1 SGHAT, CDR2 FQNNGV. The CDR3 runs to 16 residues. Trimming pared 2 bases from V and 3 bases from J, leaving 13 bases between. The CDR3 loop reads CASSLRREVDTGELFF. The CDR3 nucleotides are TGTGCCAGCAGCTTAAGGCGAGAGGTGGACACCGGGGAGCTGTTTTTT.

The rearrangement links TRBV7-9 to TRBJ2-3; D might be TRBD1 (6 bases). CDR1 is SEHNR and CDR2 is FQNEAQ in the germline V gene (reference sequence). Trimming left V 0 bases short and J 6 bases short, with 7 bases between. There are 13 residues in the CDR3. The CDR3 region has the DNA TGTGCCAGCAGCTTAGCAGACAGGGATACGCAGTATTTT. It is translated as CASSLADRDTQYF.

The rearrangement uses TRBV19 and TRBJ1-1, with D perhaps matching TRBD1 (5 bases). Germline V CDR1 and CDR2: LNHDA, SQIVND (reference sequence). Trimming left V 7 bases short and J 1 base short, with 10 bases between. There are 13 residues in the CDR3. CDR3 region: CASNRRGNTEAFF. CDR3 DNA sequence: TGTGCCAGTAATAGGAGGGGGAACACTGAAGCTTTCTTT.

This rearrangement joins TRBV24-1 to TRBJ1-1; D not certain. Germline V gives CDR1 KGHDR, CDR2 SFDVKD. The CDR3 covers 12 residues. Trimming took 10 bases from V and 0 from J, leaving 8 bases between them. DNA for the CDR3: TGTGCCACAGGGTGTATGAACACTGAAGCTTTCTTT. It is translated as CATGCMNTEAFF.

In this sample, this clonotype turned up once. V and J are TRBV10-2 and TRBJ1-2, with a weak D call TRBD1 (5 bases). Trimming removed 7 bases at V and 4 bases at J, with 22 bases between. The CDR3 contains 16 residues. Germline V gene data show CDR1 as WSHSY and CDR2 as SAAADI. The DNA of the CDR3 is TGCGCCAGCATGGGTATAGGGACGCCGTCGGGCTATGGCTACACCTTC. It is translated as CASMGIGTPSGYGYTF.

V usage is TRBV20-1 and J usage is TRBJ2-3; 8 bases align to TRBD1. The CDR3 has 15 amino acids. CDR1 and CDR2 (germline): DFQATT, SNEGSKA (reference sequence). Germline trimming cut 7 bases from V and 1 base from J; bases unmatched to any gene: 10. This CDR3 reads CSGDRQGLGTDTQYF. The CDR3 DNA follows: TGCAGTGGGGATCGACAGGGGTTGGGCACAGATACGCAGTATTTT.

The chain joins TRBV19 to TRBJ1-3; TRBD1 aligns across 7 bases. Germline CDR1 LNHDA, CDR2 SQIVND (reference sequence). This CDR3 is built from 15 residues. V was clipped by 5 bases and J by 4 bases; unmatched bases: 8. Here the CDR3 DNA reads TGTGCCAGTAGTCCCCGGCCGACAGGGGGAAACACCATATATTTT. Amino acid sequence: CASSPRPTGGNTIYF.

This chain links TRBV29-1 with TRBJ2-5, with D possibly being TRBD1 (6 bases). The CDR3 covers 14 residues. Per the germline V gene, CDR1 is SQVTM and CDR2 is ANQGSEA. The V and J ends lost 6 bases and 0 bases respectively, with 14 bases between them. CDR3 sequence: CSVVLYRDQETQYF. CDR3 nucleotides: TGCAGCGTCGTATTATACAGGGACCAAGAGACCCAGTACTTC.

The chain couples TRBV6-5 to TRBJ1-2; the D is unclear. The CDR3 has 13 amino acids. In germline, CDR1 is MNHEY, CDR2 SVGAGI. Trimming shortened V by 0 bases and J by 3 bases, and 5 bases separated the two germline ends. CDR3 DNA sequence: TGTGCCAGCAGTTACTCGCACCACTATGGCTACACCTTC. Amino acid sequence: CASSYSHHYGYTF.

The chain joins TRBV10-3 to TRBJ1-6; unclear D gene. Germline CDR1 and CDR2: ENHRY and SYGVKD. The CDR3 has 13 amino acids. Trimming removed 10 bases from V and 3 bases from J, with 10 bases in between. This CDR3 reads CATLQGYNSPLHF. CDR3 coding DNA: TGTGCCACATTGCAAGGCTATAATTCACCCCTCCACTTT.

The V gene is TRBV10-3, the J gene TRBJ2-5; D unresolved. V gave up 3 bases and J gave up 0 bases, with 8 bases separating them. This CDR3 contains 14 residues. Germline values: CDR1 ENHRY, CDR2 SYGVKD. The CDR3 DNA follows: TGTGCCATCAGTGACGCAGGATACCAAGAGACCCAGTACTTC. It yields the protein CAISDAGYQETQYF.

The chain recombines TRBV19 with TRBJ1-1; 8 nucleotides line up with TRBD1. The CDR3 consists of 14 residues. Trimming took 5 bases from V and 4 from J; bases not matched to a gene: 6. Germline CDR1 and CDR2: LNHDA and SQIVND (reference sequence). The CDR3 bases are TGTGCCAGTAGTTTGACAACAGGGGGCACTGAAGCTTTCTTT. This gives the protein CASSLTTGGTEAFF.

The rearrangement joins TRBV10-1 to TRBJ2-5; TRBD2 matches at 11 bases. In germline, CDR1 is WNHNN, CDR2 SYGVQD (reference sequence). The CDR3 runs to 16 residues. Unmatched junction bases numbered 4, after V lost 2 bases and J lost 2 bases. The CDR3 sequence is CASSEGLAGGQETQYF. For the CDR3, the DNA is TGCGCCAGCAGTGAGGGGCTAGCGGGGGGTCAAGAGACCCAGTACTTC.

This clonotype has a single count. An end of the junction does not agree with germline; a read error may underlie this. This chain connects TRBV20-1 to TRBJ2-1; TRBD2 agrees at 8 bases. Germline loops: CDR1 DFQATT, CDR2 SNEGSKA (reference sequence). The CDR3 is 14 amino acids. CDR3 DNA sequence: TGCAGTGCCGTCATTGGGACTAGAGGGAATGAGCAGTCCTTC. Amino acids: CSAVIGTRGNEQSF.